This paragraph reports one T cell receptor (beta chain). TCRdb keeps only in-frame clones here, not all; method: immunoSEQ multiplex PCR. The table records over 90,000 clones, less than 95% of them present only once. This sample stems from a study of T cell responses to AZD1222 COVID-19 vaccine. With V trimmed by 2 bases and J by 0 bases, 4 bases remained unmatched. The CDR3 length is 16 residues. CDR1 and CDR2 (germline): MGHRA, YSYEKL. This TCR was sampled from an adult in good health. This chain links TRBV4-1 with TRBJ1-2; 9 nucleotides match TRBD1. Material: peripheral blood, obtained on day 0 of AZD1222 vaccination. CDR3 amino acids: CASSQTGTGTNYGYTF. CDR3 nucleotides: TGCGCCAGCAGCCAAACCGGGACAGGGACTAACTATGGCTACACCTTC.